The entry below describes one TCR beta chain. This sample is part of a study of cytomegalovirus exposure and HLA in healthy donors. Produced via immunoSEQ multiplex PCR; TCRdb's table is partial and in-frame only. The repertoire holds 85,000 to 130,000 clones, with roughly 90% as singletons. The TCR originated in a woman aged 18-29 years in good health and CMV-seropositive. The sequencing sample was made of PBMCs.

The CDR3 loop is CSVDPSGGFLETQYF. In DNA, the CDR3 is TGCAGCGTTGACCCTAGCGGGGGGTTTCTAGAGACCCAGTACTTC. The chain couples TRBV29-1 to TRBJ2-5, with 11 nucleotides matching TRBD2. The CDR3 has 15 amino acids. Germline V CDR1 and CDR2: SQVTM, ANQGSEA. Trimming cost V 3 bases and J 4 bases; bases outside gene matches: 7.